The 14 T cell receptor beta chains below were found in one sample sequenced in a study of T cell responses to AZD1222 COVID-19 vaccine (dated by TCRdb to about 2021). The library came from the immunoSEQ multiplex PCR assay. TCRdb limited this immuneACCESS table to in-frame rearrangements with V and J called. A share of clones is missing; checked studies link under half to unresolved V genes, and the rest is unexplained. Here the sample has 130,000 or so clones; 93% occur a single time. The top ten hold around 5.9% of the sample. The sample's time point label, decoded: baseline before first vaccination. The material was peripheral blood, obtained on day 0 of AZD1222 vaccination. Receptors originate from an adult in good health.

The CDR3 loop is CASSPERRGITNEKLFF. CDR3 nucleotide sequence: TGTGCCAGCTCACCCGAAAGACGGGGTATTACTAATGAAAAACTGTTTTTT. The chain recombines TRBV18 with TRBJ1-4; no clear D gene. CDR1 is KGHSH and CDR2 is LQKENI in the germline V gene. V was shortened by 3 bases and J by 2 bases, with 16 bases between the two germline ends. The CDR3 contains 17 residues.

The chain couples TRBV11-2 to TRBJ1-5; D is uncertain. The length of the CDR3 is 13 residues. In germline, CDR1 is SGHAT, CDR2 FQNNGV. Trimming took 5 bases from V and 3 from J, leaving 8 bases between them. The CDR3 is CASSQGLNQPQHF. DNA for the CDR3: TGTGCCAGCAGCCAAGGACTCAATCAGCCCCAGCATTTT.

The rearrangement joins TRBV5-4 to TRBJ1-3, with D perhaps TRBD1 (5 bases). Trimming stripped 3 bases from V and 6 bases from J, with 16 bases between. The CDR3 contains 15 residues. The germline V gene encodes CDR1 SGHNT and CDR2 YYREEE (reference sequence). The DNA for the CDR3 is TGTGCCAGCAGCTCTAAGACAGAAGGTACAAACACCATATATTTT. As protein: CASSSKTEGTNTIYF.

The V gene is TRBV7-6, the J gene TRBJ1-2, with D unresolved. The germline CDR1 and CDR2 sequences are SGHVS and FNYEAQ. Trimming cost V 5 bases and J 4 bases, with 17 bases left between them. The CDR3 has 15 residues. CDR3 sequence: CASSPQPYPGYGYTF. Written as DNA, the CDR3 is TGTGCCAGCAGCCCCCAACCCTACCCGGGCTATGGCTACACCTTC.

Here the CDR3 DNA reads TGCGCCAGCAGTGAGGCTAGCGGGAGGGCCGGGCAGTTCTTC. Translating gives CASSEASGRAGQFF. This chain joins TRBV10-2 and TRBJ2-1; 12 bases match TRBD2. With 2 bases clipped from V and 12 bases from J, the junction kept 5 bases outside the gene matches. Germline lookup yields CDR1 WSHSY and CDR2 SAAADI. This CDR3 is 14 amino acids long.

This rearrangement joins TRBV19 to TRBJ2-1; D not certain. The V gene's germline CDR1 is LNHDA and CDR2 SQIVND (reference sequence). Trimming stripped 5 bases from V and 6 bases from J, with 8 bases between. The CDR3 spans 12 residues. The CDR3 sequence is CASSGLGNEQFF. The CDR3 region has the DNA TGTGCCAGTAGTGGCCTTGGCAATGAGCAGTTCTTC.

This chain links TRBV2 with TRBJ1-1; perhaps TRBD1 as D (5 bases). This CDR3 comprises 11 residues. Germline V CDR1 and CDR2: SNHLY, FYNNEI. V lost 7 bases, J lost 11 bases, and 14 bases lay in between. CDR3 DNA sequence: TGTGCCAGCACCCCGAGGGACGTTGCTTTCTTT. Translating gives CASTPRDVAFF.

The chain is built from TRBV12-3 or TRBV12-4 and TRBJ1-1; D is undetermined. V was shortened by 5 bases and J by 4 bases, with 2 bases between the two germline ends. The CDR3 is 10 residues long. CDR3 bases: TGTGCCAGCAGTCCCACTGAAGCTTTCTTT. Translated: CASSPTEAFF.

CDR3 loop: CAWSVDSGANVLTF. Here the CDR3 DNA reads TGTGCCTGGAGTGTTGATAGTGGGGCCAACGTCCTGACTTTC. This rearrangement joins TRBV30 to TRBJ2-6; the D is unclear. CDR1 GTSNPN and CDR2 SVGIG come from the germline V gene (reference sequence). The CDR3 length is 14 residues. The V gene lost 0 bases and the J gene lost 3 bases, with 6 bases spanning the gap.

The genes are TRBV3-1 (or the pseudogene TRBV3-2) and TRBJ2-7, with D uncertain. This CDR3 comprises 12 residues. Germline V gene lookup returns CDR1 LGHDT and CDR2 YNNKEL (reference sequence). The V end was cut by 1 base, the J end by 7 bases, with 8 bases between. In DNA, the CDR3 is TGTGCCAGCAGCCAAGGACGGACGGAGCAGTACTTC. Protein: CASSQGRTEQYF.

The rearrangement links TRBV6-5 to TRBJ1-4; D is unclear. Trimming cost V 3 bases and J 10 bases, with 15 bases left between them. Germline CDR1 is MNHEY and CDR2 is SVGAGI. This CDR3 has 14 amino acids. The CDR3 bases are TGTGCCAGCAGTTATCGGAACAAAGCGGCAAAACTGTTTTTT. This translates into CASSYRNKAAKLFF.

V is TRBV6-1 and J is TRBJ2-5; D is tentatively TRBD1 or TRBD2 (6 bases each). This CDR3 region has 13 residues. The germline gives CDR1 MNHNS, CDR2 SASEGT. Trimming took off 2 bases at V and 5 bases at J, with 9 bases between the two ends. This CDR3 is CASSEQGGETQYF. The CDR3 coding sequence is TGTGCCAGCAGTGAACAAGGGGGGGAGACCCAGTACTTC.

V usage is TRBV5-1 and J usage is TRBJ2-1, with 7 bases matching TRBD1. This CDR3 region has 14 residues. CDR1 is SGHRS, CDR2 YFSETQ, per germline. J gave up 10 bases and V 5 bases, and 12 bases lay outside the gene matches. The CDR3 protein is CASRRTGIQGEQFF. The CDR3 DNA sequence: TGCGCCAGCAGAAGGACAGGTATCCAGGGGGAGCAGTTCTTC.

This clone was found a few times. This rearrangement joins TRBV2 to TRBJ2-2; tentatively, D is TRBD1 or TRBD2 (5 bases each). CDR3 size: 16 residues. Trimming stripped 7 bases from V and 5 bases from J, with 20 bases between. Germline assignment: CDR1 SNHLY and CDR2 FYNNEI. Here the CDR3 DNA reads TGTGCCAGCACTCGAGAGCTGGGGGTAGGAACCGGGGAGCTGTTTTTT. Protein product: CASTRELGVGTGELFF.